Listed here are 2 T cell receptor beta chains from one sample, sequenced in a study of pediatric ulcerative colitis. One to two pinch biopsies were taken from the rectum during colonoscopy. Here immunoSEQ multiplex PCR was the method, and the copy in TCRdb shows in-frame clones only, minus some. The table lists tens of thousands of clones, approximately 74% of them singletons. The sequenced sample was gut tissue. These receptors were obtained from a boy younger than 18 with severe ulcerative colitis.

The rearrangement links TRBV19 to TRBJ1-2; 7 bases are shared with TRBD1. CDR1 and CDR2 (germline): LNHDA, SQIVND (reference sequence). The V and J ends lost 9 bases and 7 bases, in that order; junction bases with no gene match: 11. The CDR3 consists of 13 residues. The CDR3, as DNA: TGTGCCAGCTTATCTCAGGGGGACCTTGGCTACACCTTC. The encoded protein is CASLSQGDLGYTF.

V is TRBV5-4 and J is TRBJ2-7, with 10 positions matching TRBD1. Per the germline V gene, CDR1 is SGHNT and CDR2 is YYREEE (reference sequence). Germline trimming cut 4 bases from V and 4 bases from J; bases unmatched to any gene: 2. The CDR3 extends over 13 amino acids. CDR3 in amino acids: CASSPDRGYEQYF. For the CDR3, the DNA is TGTGCCAGCAGCCCGGACAGGGGGTACGAGCAGTACTTC.